What follows are 18 T cell receptor beta chains derived from one specimen sequenced in a study of blood T cells in healthy people across ages. The second PCR ran about 7 to 12 cycles with a sample-barcoded 5' primer and J-beta primers. One entry per CDR3 protein, called by TCRdb with MiXCR from the 5' RACE reads. Of about 1.6 million distinct CDR3 sequences in the sample, approximately 32% were seen once. What was sequenced was blood. The receptors originated from a young woman in good health.

The sample holds a few counts of this clonotype. This rearrangement joins TRBV7-9 to TRBJ2-1, with D possibly TRBD2 on 5 matching bases. The CDR3 covers 15 residues. In germline, CDR1 is SEHNR, CDR2 FQNEAQ (reference sequence). V gave up 5 bases and J gave up 3 bases, with 14 bases separating them. The CDR3 region has the DNA TGTGCCAGCAGCCTCAAGGAGGCACTCTACAATGAGCAGTTCTTC. Protein sequence: CASSLKEALYNEQFF.

Worth noting for this clonotype: This sequence may be a read error, since a much larger clone differs from it by one base. This chain uses TRBV5-1 with TRBJ2-1; 13 nucleotides align to TRBD2. Germline V gene data show CDR1 as SGHRS and CDR2 as YFSETQ. The trim removed 0 bases at V and 14 bases at J, leaving 8 bases unmatched. CDR3 length: 15 amino acids. In nucleotides, the CDR3 is TGCGCCAGCAGCTTGGGGACTAGCGGGAGCGTAGAGGAGTTCTTC. It translates to CASSLGTSGSVEEFF. The complete variable domain, with remaining parts taken from reference TRBV5-1 and TRBJ2-1, reads KAGVTQTPRYLIKTRGQQVTLSCSPISGHRSVSWYQQTPGQGLQFLFEYFSETQRNKGNFPGRFSGRQFSNSRSEMNVSTLELGDSALYLCASSLGTSGSVEEFFGPGTRLTVL.

With respect to this clonotype: A much bigger clone sits one base away, suggesting this may be a read error. V usage is TRBV4-2 and J usage is TRBJ1-1, with TRBD1 matching 10 bases. Germline V lookup: CDR1 LGHNA, CDR2 YNFKEQ. CDR3 length equals 15 residues. CDR3 amino acids: CASRQLDRGGTEAFF. The CDR3 DNA follows: TGTGCCAGCCGCCAACTGGACAGGGGGGGAACTGAAGCTTTCTTT.

This chain connects TRBV20-1 to TRBJ2-1; perhaps TRBD2 as D (6 bases). The CDR3 has 16 residues. The V end was cut by 1 base, the J end by 15 bases, with 28 bases between. Germline V gene lookup returns CDR1 DFQATT and CDR2 SNEGSKA (reference sequence). This CDR3 reads CSARVGTATTYDVVFF. The CDR3 region has the DNA TGCAGTGCTAGAGTTGGGACTGCTACGACTTACGACGTAGTGTTCTTC.

Remarks on this clonotype: A much larger clone lies one base from this, so it may be a read error. This chain connects TRBV29-1 to TRBJ2-7; TRBD2 aligns across 10 bases. This CDR3 comprises 15 residues. The V gene's germline CDR1 is SQVTM and CDR2 ANQGSEA. This CDR3 is CSAEVSLAGVNEQYF. For the CDR3, the DNA is TGCAGCGCTGAAGTCTCTCTAGCGGGAGTAAACGAGCAGTACTTC.

The V call is TRBV11-2, the J call TRBJ2-7, with 8 bases identical to TRBD1. V trimming: 5 bases; J trimming: 4 bases; junction bases outside the gene matches: 13. Germline CDR1 and CDR2: SGHAT and FQNNGV. The CDR3 length is 16 residues. The CDR3 DNA sequence: TGTGCCAGCAGCCTAGCCTGGACAGGGAGACCTTACGAGCAGTACTTC. It codes for CASSLAWTGRPYEQYF.

This clonotype has only a few counts. The rearrangement uses TRBV24-1 and TRBJ2-3; D is undetermined. CDR3 length equals 11 residues. Germline-derived CDR1 and CDR2 are KGHDR and SFDVKD. V was cut by 3 bases and J by 10 bases, with 7 bases left in between. In nucleotides, the CDR3 is TGTGCCACCAGTGATCAATGGGCGCAGTATTTT. This codes for CATSDQWAQYF.

A few counts support this clonotype. The CDR3 DNA follows: TGTGCCAGCAGGTCCCCTAGCGGGTTGGTCTACGAGCAGTACTTC. Protein: CASRSPSGLVYEQYF. V usage is TRBV6-6 and J usage is TRBJ2-7, with 8 nucleotides matching TRBD2. This CDR3 region has 15 residues. Germline V gene lookup returns CDR1 MNHNY and CDR2 SVGAGI (reference sequence). V was pared by 6 bases and J by 3 bases, with 10 bases of the junction left unmatched.

In nucleotides, the CDR3 is TGCAGTGCTAAGGACGTAAACAATCAGCCCCAGCATTTT. It translates to CSAKDVNNQPQHF. The chain combines TRBV20-1 with TRBJ1-5; D gene ambiguous. V was pared by 4 bases and J by 3 bases, with 10 bases between. Germline assignment: CDR1 DFQATT and CDR2 SNEGSKA (reference sequence). The CDR3 runs to 13 residues.

V usage is TRBV15 and J usage is TRBJ2-6; maybe TRBD2 (6 bases). This CDR3 is built from 16 residues. The germline V gene has CDR1 LNHNV and CDR2 YYDKDF (reference sequence). V lost 3 bases and J 0 bases, leaving 9 bases between the germline ends. CDR3 DNA: TGTGCCACCAGCAGGGACGGGGGCTCTGGGGCCAACGTCCTGACTTTC. Amino acid sequence: CATSRDGGSGANVLTF.

This clonotype has only one observation. The rearrangement joins TRBV5-1 to TRBJ2-5; 7 bases match TRBD1. Germline CDR1 reads SGHRS; CDR2 reads YFSETQ. The V segment lost 6 bases and the J segment 5 bases; nucleotides outside the gene matches: 4. The CDR3 loop spans 12 amino acids. The CDR3 region has the DNA TGCGCCAGCACCACAGGGGAGGAGACCCAGTACTTC. Translation gives CASTTGEETQYF.

In this sample, this clonotype turned up a few times. The chain has TRBV20-1 and TRBJ2-1, with no clear D. V was trimmed by 3 bases and J by 0 bases, leaving 15 bases between them. The germline gives CDR1 DFQATT, CDR2 SNEGSKA (reference sequence). This CDR3 region has 16 residues. The CDR3 nucleotides read TGCAGTGCTAGCGGGCCCGAAATGAGCTCCTACAATGAGCAGTTCTTC. This sequence encodes CSASGPEMSSYNEQFF.

Only a few counts were recorded for this clonotype. The chain's CDR3 is CASSQSSGSQYEQFF. The DNA of the CDR3 is TGCGCCAGCAGCCAATCAAGCGGGAGTCAGTATGAGCAGTTCTTC. V is TRBV4-1 and J is TRBJ2-1; 8 nucleotides agree with TRBD2. Unmatched junction bases numbered 8, after V lost 2 bases and J lost 8 bases. CDR1 is MGHRA and CDR2 is YSYEKL in the germline V gene. The CDR3 spans 15 residues.

This clonotype was seen more than once but under ten times. The chain has TRBV29-1 and TRBJ2-3, with 15 nucleotides matching TRBD2. The CDR3 is made up of 17 amino acids. Germline V lookup: CDR1 SQVTM, CDR2 ANQGSEA. Trimming removed 4 bases from V and 2 bases from J; junction bases left unmatched: 7. CDR3 nucleotides: TGCAGCGTTGGGACTAGCGGGGGGGTTCTTAACACAGATACGCAGTATTTT. This codes for CSVGTSGGVLNTDTQYF.

This clonotype has at least ten counts. This sequence joins TRBV4-1 and TRBJ2-5, with 7 bases identical to TRBD2. Germline V gives CDR1 MGHRA, CDR2 YSYEKL. The CDR3 runs to 15 residues. The V gene end was trimmed by 7 bases and the J gene end by 0 bases; junction bases not matched to a gene: 8. DNA of the CDR3: TGCGCCAGCACTAGCGGAGTGGGGTACCAAGAGACCCAGTACTTC. Its translation is CASTSGVGYQETQYF.

V gene TRBV20-1 combines with J gene TRBJ1-5; D is possibly TRBD1 (5 bases). The V and J ends lost 6 bases and 6 bases respectively, with 15 bases between them. The length of the CDR3 is 13 residues. Germline loops: CDR1 DFQATT, CDR2 SNEGSKA (reference sequence). The CDR3 here is CSALGQGGQPQHF. DNA of the CDR3: TGCAGTGCCTTGGGTCAGGGAGGTCAGCCCCAGCATTTT.

This clonotype was detected only once. Its ends do not fully match the called genes, so a read error is possible. This chain uses TRBV4-1 with TRBJ1-4; D gene unclear. Germline V lookup: CDR1 MGHRA, CDR2 YSYEKL. The CDR3 runs to 15 residues. The CDR3 sequence: CASSQVYGFNEELFF. The CDR3 nucleotides read TGCGCCAGCAGCCAAGTTTACGGGTTCAATGAAGAACTGTTTTTT.

With respect to this clonotype: At one end the junction does not follow the germline gene, possibly because of a read error. J is TRBJ1-2 and V is TRBV9; 7 nucleotides align to TRBD1. Germline loops: CDR1 SGDLS, CDR2 YYNGEE. This CDR3 comprises 15 residues. Here the CDR3 reads CAGSVDTRGDYGYTF. The CDR3 region has the DNA TGTGCCGGCAGCGTAGATACCAGGGGGGACTATGGCTACACCTTC.